This T cell receptor beta chain was identified during a study of cytomegalovirus exposure and HLA in healthy donors. Turning to the study itself: Most donors, approximately 82% of 398 genotyped, fell in the Caucasian-associated ancestry cluster.

This CDR3 is 14 amino acids long. Trimming removed 7 bases from V and 0 bases from J; junction bases left unmatched: 4. The germline gives CDR1 WSHSY, CDR2 SAAADI. The table lists this clone with a count of one. Other nucleotide sequences from this sample produce the same CDR3. Primers for the PCR totalled 60 Vbeta and 13 Jbeta. TCRdb's table, derived via immunoSEQ multiplex PCR, lists solely in-frame clones and lacks some. The table records some 250,000 clones, 82% of them present only once. Healthy people donating bone marrow made up the donors. Sequencing input: PBMCs. This chain uses TRBV10-2 with TRBJ1-1; 8 bases fit TRBD1. The receptor was derived from a woman aged 35 to 49 in good health and CMV-seropositive. CDR3 amino acids: CASNQQGVNTEAFF. Here the CDR3 DNA reads TGCGCCAGCAACCAACAGGGGGTGAACACTGAAGCTTTCTTT.